The 23 T cell receptor beta chains in this list originate from one sample, sequenced in a study of blood T cell repertoires in COVID-19 (dated by TCRdb to the early 2020s). The library was made by the immunoSEQ multiplex PCR assay. TCRdb provides this immuneACCESS table in a form limited to in-frame rearrangements. Some clones are lacking; in checked studies, under half of them reflect an unresolved V gene, and why the rest are absent is not known. The sample table contains roughly 270,000 clones; only one count was recorded for 85% of them. Of the sample, around 2.5% falls within the top ten clones. Sequencing used PBMCs or T cells enriched from blood (not recorded which). Receptor source: a woman in her fifties or sixties who had recovered from COVID-19.

Concerning this clone: Other DNA sequences of this sample code for an identical CDR3. The chain employs TRBV19 and TRBJ1-5; TRBD1 matches 7 bases. CDR1 is LNHDA and CDR2 is SQIVND in the germline V gene (reference sequence). This CDR3 is built from 14 residues. V shed 2 bases, J shed 2 bases, and the junction held 0 bases outside the gene matches. The CDR3 DNA is TGTGCCAGTAGTATAACAGGGGGCAATCAGCCCCAGCATTTT. It translates to CASSITGGNQPQHF. The complete variable domain, with remaining parts taken from reference TRBV19 and TRBJ1-5, reads DGGITQSPKYLFRKEGQNVTLSCEQNLNHDAMYWYRQDPGQGLRLIYYSQIVNDFQKGDIAEGYSVSREKKESFPLTVTSAQKNPTAFYLCASSITGGNQPQHFGDGTRLSIL.

V usage is TRBV28 and J usage is TRBJ2-2, with a possible D match to TRBD1 (6 bases). Germline CDR1 and CDR2: MDHEN and SYDVKM. Trimming cost V 5 bases and J 4 bases, with 8 bases left between them. CDR3 length: 13 residues. CDR3: CASSTGTTGELFF. The CDR3 DNA reads as TGTGCCAGCAGTACAGGGACCACCGGGGAGCTGTTTTTT.

In this sample, this clone turned up many times. The chain joins TRBV4-2 to TRBJ1-6, with TRBD1 identical over 8 bases. Germline CDR1 reads LGHNA; CDR2 reads YNFKEQ. The CDR3 is 16 residues long. V gave up 6 bases and J gave up 10 bases; unmatched junction bases: 14. Here the CDR3 DNA reads TGTGCCAGCAGGCTGACCCAGGGGGCGGAACGATCACCCCTCCACTTT. Its translation: CASRLTQGAERSPLHF.

This clone was picked up a small number of times. V and J are TRBV5-1 and TRBJ2-3; 11 nucleotides agree with TRBD1. CDR3 length equals 16 residues. V was pared by 2 bases and J by 4 bases, with 6 bases of the junction left unmatched. Germline loops: CDR1 SGHRS, CDR2 YFSETQ. The CDR3 spells CASSLFGTGGADTQYF. The DNA for the CDR3 is TGCGCCAGCAGCTTATTTGGGACAGGGGGGGCAGATACGCAGTATTTT.

V gene TRBV6-5 combines with J gene TRBJ2-2, with a possible D match to TRBD2 (5 bases). CDR1 MNHEY and CDR2 SVGAGI come from the germline V gene. With 6 bases removed from V and 9 bases from J, the gap between germline ends came to 17 bases. This CDR3 spans 14 amino acids. CDR3 region: CASSEERGNWELFF. CDR3 nucleotides: TGTGCCAGCAGCGAGGAAAGAGGGAACTGGGAGCTGTTTTTT.

The rearrangement links TRBV7-2 to TRBJ1-1, with D uncertain. CDR1 is SGHTA, CDR2 FQGNSA, per germline. The CDR3 is 13 residues long. Between the trimmed V and J ends, which lost 5 bases and 2 bases, there was a span of 9 bases. The CDR3 spells CASSPVFNTEAFF. The CDR3 DNA is TGTGCCAGCAGCCCCGTATTTAACACTGAAGCTTTCTTT.

This clone was seen a handful of times. The sample contains more than one DNA sequence encoding this CDR3. This chain joins TRBV7-9 and TRBJ2-7; TRBD1 matches at 7 bases. The V and J ends lost 4 bases and 1 base, in that order; junction bases with no gene match: 1. From germline, CDR1 is SEHNR and CDR2 FQNEAQ (reference sequence). CDR3 length: 13 residues. In DNA, the CDR3 is TGTGCCAGCAGCTCGGGACAGTCCTACGAGCAGTACTTC. Translated: CASSSGQSYEQYF.

The gene calls are TRBV9 and TRBJ1-6; D may be TRBD1 (6 bases). The CDR3 extends over 14 amino acids. The germline V gene encodes CDR1 SGDLS and CDR2 YYNGEE. With 4 bases removed from V and 7 bases from J, the gap between germline ends came to 12 bases. The CDR3 coding sequence is TGTGCCAGCAGCCGCGGGGGCGGGAATTCACCCCTCCACTTT. This gives the protein CASSRGGGNSPLHF. The variable domain in full, with the rest retrieved from reference TRBV9 and TRBJ1-6, is DSGVTQTPKHLITATGQRVTLRCSPRSGDLSVYWYQQSLDQGLQFLIQYYNGEERAKGNILERFSAQQFPDLHSELNLSSLELGDSALYFCASSRGGGNSPLHFGNGTRLTVT.

The rearrangement links TRBV14 to TRBJ1-1; the D gene is possibly TRBD1 (6 bases). The CDR3 is 14 residues long. Germline loops: CDR1 SGHDN, CDR2 FVKESK. V gave up 6 bases and J gave up 1 base, with 12 bases separating them. DNA of the CDR3: TGTGCCAGCAGAGATATACAGGGGAACACTGAAGCTTTCTTT. It yields the protein CASRDIQGNTEAFF.

This clone was seen just once. V and J are TRBV10-1 and TRBJ2-1; weak D call: TRBD1 (6 bases). Germline assignment: CDR1 WNHNN and CDR2 SYGVQD (reference sequence). The V end lost 5 bases, the J end lost 5 bases, and 16 bases lay between the germline ends. This CDR3 contains 15 residues. The CDR3 protein is CASSLQQGWDNEQFF. CDR3 coding DNA: TGCGCCAGCAGTCTTCAACAGGGTTGGGACAATGAGCAGTTCTTC.

This chain connects TRBV19 to TRBJ1-5, with D uncertain. V was shortened by 5 bases and J by 4 bases, with 9 bases between the two germline ends. Germline V gene data show CDR1 as LNHDA and CDR2 as SQIVND (reference sequence). The CDR3 extends over 13 amino acids. Here the CDR3 reads CASSGFRNQPQHF. The CDR3 DNA reads TGTGCCAGTAGTGGCTTCAGGAATCAGCCCCAGCATTTT.

V is TRBV10-2 and J is TRBJ2-7; tentative D call: TRBD1 (6 bases). Germline lookup yields CDR1 WSHSY and CDR2 SAAADI. The ends were cut back, 4 bases at V and 1 base at J, with 8 bases in the middle. There are 13 residues in the CDR3. This chain's CDR3 is CASSGTASYEQYF. CDR3 DNA: TGCGCCAGCAGTGGGACAGCTTCCTACGAGCAGTACTTC.

This clone was counted once. The chain recombines TRBV27 with TRBJ2-5, with 8 nucleotides matching TRBD1. The CDR3 runs 18 residues. Germline V gene lookup returns CDR1 MNHEY and CDR2 SMNVEV (reference sequence). With V trimmed by 2 bases and J by 5 bases, 16 bases remained unmatched. For the CDR3, the DNA is TGTGCCAGCAGTTTAACCGGACAGGGTGTGGTCCAAGGGGAGACCCAGTACTTC. Its protein product is CASSLTGQGVVQGETQYF.

The chain employs TRBV30 and TRBJ2-7; D ambiguous. The V gene lost 1 base and the J gene lost 3 bases, with 7 bases spanning the gap. CDR3 length equals 12 residues. Germline loops: CDR1 GTSNPN, CDR2 SVGIG (reference sequence). CDR3 loop: CAWSANYYEQYF. The CDR3 bases are TGTGCCTGGAGTGCTAACTACTACGAGCAGTACTTC. The whole variable domain, remainder taken from reference TRBV30 and TRBJ2-7, is SQTIHQWPATLVQPVGSPLSLECTVEGTSNPNLYWYRQAAGRGLQLLFYSVGIGQISSEVPQNLSASRPQDRQFILSSKKLLLSDSGFYLCAWSANYYEQYFGPGTRLTVT.

V usage is TRBV12-5 and J usage is TRBJ1-5, with a tentative D call TRBD1 (6 bases). Per the germline V gene, CDR1 is LGHNT and CDR2 is FRNRAP. The CDR3 has 15 residues. V was trimmed by 1 base and J by 0 bases, leaving 7 bases between them. The CDR3 nucleotides are TGTGCTAGTGGTTTGGGGGACACTAGCAATCAGCCCCAGCATTTT. This gives the protein CASGLGDTSNQPQHF.

This rearrangement joins TRBV7-8 to TRBJ1-5; D is possibly TRBD1 (5 bases). The germline V gene encodes CDR1 SGHVS and CDR2 FQNEAQ. This CDR3 is 14 amino acids long. The germline V and J ends were trimmed by 1 base and 4 bases, with 8 bases remaining between them. The CDR3, as DNA: TGTGCCAGCAGCTTAGACCAGGGAAATCAGCCCCAGCATTTT. This encodes CASSLDQGNQPQHF.

This chain links TRBV25-1 with TRBJ1-6; D is undetermined. CDR1 is MGHDK and CDR2 is SYGVNS in the germline V gene. Trimming left V 2 bases short and J 7 bases short, with 12 bases between. This CDR3 contains 15 residues. The CDR3 loop is CASSEGNPWNSPLHF. The CDR3 coding sequence is TGTGCCAGCAGTGAAGGCAATCCCTGGAATTCACCCCTCCACTTT.

The rearrangement links TRBV19 to TRBJ1-2; 7 bases match TRBD1. J was trimmed by 1 base and V by 5 bases; bases with no gene match: 7. The CDR3 has 15 amino acids. The germline V gene encodes CDR1 LNHDA and CDR2 SQIVND (reference sequence). The CDR3 here is CASSSRGRSNYGYTF. The CDR3 coding sequence is TGTGCCAGTAGTTCCAGGGGGAGGAGTAACTATGGCTACACCTTC.

V usage is TRBV5-1 and J usage is TRBJ1-2; possible D gene TRBD1, 6 bases. Per germline, CDR1 SGHRS and CDR2 YFSETQ. V shed 1 base and J shed 8 bases, with 18 bases lying between them. The CDR3 sequence is 15 residues long. CDR3 sequence (DNA): TGCGCCAGCAGCTTGAATGACCAGGGGTTAGGAGGCTACACCTTC. Amino acid sequence: CASSLNDQGLGGYTF.

The chain has TRBV6-5 and TRBJ2-3; D not resolved. Germline assignment: CDR1 MNHEY and CDR2 SVGAGI. This CDR3 comprises 13 residues. Trimming shortened V by 2 bases and J by 13 bases, and 16 bases separated the two germline ends. In DNA, the CDR3 is TGTGCCAGCAGTTACGAATCTGCGGTGTTTAAGTATTTT. Its translation: CASSYESAVFKYF.

The CDR3, as DNA: TGTGCCAGCACCTACTACAGATTTCCCAACGGGGGTGAAGCTTTCTTT. Translation gives CASTYYRFPNGGEAFF. The chain has TRBV28 and TRBJ1-1, with D tentatively TRBD1 (5 bases). CDR3 size: 16 residues. CDR1 MDHEN and CDR2 SYDVKM come from the germline V gene. V was clipped by 7 bases and J by 7 bases, with 25 bases between them.

The genes are TRBV6-5 and TRBJ1-1; TRBD1 matches 9 bases. This CDR3 is built from 14 residues. V was pared by 7 bases and J by 5 bases, with 8 bases of the junction left unmatched. The V gene's germline CDR1 is MNHEY and CDR2 SVGAGI. DNA of the CDR3: TGTGCCAGCACCCCAACAGGGGGCCAGACTGAAGCTTTCTTT. Protein: CASTPTGGQTEAFF.

CDR3 protein: CASSYGLRSSGNTIYF. In DNA, the CDR3 is TGTGCCAGCTCTTACGGACTGCGGAGCTCTGGAAACACCATATATTTT. The chain couples TRBV18 to TRBJ1-3; D not certain. V was clipped by 6 bases and J by 0 bases, with 15 bases between them. This CDR3 contains 16 residues. CDR1 is KGHSH, CDR2 LQKENI, per germline. Looking up the rest from reference TRBV18 and TRBJ1-3 gives the full variable domain: NAGVMQNPRHLVRRRGQEARLRCSPMKGHSHVYWYRQLPEEGLKFMVYLQKENIIDESGMPKERFSAEFPKEGPSILRIQQVVRGDSAAYFCASSYGLRSSGNTIYFGEGSWLTVV.